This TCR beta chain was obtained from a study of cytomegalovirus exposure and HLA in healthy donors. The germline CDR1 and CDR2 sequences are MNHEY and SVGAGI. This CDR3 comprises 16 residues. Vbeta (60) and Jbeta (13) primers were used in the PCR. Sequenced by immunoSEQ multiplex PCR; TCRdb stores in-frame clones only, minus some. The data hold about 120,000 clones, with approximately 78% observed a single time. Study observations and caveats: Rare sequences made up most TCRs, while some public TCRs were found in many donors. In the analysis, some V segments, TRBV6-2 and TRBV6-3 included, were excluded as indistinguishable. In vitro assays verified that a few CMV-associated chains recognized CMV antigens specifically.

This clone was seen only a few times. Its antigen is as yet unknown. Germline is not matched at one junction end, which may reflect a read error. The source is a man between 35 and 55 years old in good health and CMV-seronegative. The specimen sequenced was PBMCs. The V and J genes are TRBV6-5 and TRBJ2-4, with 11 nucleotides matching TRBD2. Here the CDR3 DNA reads TGTGCCAGCAGTTCTACTAGCGGGGGCTATAAAAACAGTCAGTACTTC. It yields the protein CASSSTSGGYKNSQYF.